This T cell receptor (beta chain) was sequenced during a study of blood T cell repertoires in COVID-19 (dated by TCRdb to about 2020). At the level of the whole study: Collaborator samples came from the United States, Italy and Spain and covered acute and convalescent phases of COVID-19. The prospective study material was composed of cDNA or gDNA derived from T cells, B-cell-depleted T cells, or PBMCs. Subjects who had been exposed to COVID-19, were actively infected with it, or had recovered from it provided the deeply sampled blood TCRbeta repertoires that made up the dataset. The repertoires were released in a freely available public database meant as a resource for research on the immune response to SARS-CoV-2. The samples were drawn from the first 160 participants of the ongoing ImmuneRACE study and from over 950 subjects provided by 6 global collaborators. The sample metadata nearly always contained a de-identified subject ID, COVID-19 status, age in years and sex. HLA class I and class II types, where available, came from metadata supplied by the sample provider rather than from assay-based typing.

TCRbeta CDR3 regions were amplified from genomic DNA using the immunoSEQ Assay, a bias-controlled multiplex PCR. Concerning the study's data processing: Within the assay, amplification of reference gene primers was used to estimate how many nucleated cells each sample contained. Sequence reads were collapsed and filtered to measure the absolute abundance of every unique TCRbeta CDR3 rearrangement. For each sample, productive Simpson clonality was calculated as the square root of Simpson's diversity index across productive rearrangements. The clones in this table, taken by TCRdb from immuneACCESS, are in-frame only. Not every clone is retained; where verified, under half of the shortfall comes from an unresolved V gene, and the cause of the rest is unknown. The DNA was the basis for D and trimming; V, J and clone size are from that table. The sample profile shows about 150,000 clones; around 90% of them were found once. The ten largest clones take up roughly 4% of the sample.

Based on the germline V gene, the CDR1 and CDR2 sequences are MNHNS and SASEGT. Taken from cysteine to phenylalanine, the CDR3 has 15 residues. Solely the CDR3 DNA is kept, with 45 bases framed from the first base. V and J are truncated by 2 bases and 4 bases respectively, leaving an intervening sequence of 14 bases. Of note for this clone: Its antigen is still unknown. No base-level quality is on record; no much larger clone is a single base apart.

General study outcomes and caveats: The quantity of clinical and demographic metadata differed by source and by participant and was supplied without curation.

The collaborating institutions used their own protocols to collect whole blood in K2EDTA tubes. For TCRbeta analysis, collaborators shipped samples as frozen whole blood, isolated PBMCs, or DNA extracted from either of those sample types. Input material: peripheral blood. The V and J genes are TRBV6-1 and TRBJ1-2; the D gene is unclear. The source is a woman between 55 and 75 years old with active or convalescent COVID-19. The encoded CDR3 is CASSESPGRIYGYTF. DNA sequence: TGTGCCAGCAGTGAATCTCCCGGCAGGATCTATGGCTACACCTTC.